This paragraph covers one TCR beta chain sequence. Primers included in the PCR were 60 Vbeta and 13 Jbeta primers. The table came from immunoSEQ multiplex PCR; TCRdb's copy has only in-frame clones and leaves some out. The sample has more than 85,000 clones; approximately 76% are singletons. The sample is drawn from a study of cytomegalovirus exposure and HLA in healthy donors. There are 14 residues in the CDR3. With V trimmed by 4 bases and J by 7 bases, 11 bases remained unmatched. CDR1 is SGDLS, CDR2 YYNGEE, per germline. This rearrangement joins TRBV9 to TRBJ2-7, with TRBD2 identical over 7 bases. The sequence derives from a man in his thirties or forties in good health and CMV-seropositive. Sequences were obtained from PBMCs. CDR3 DNA sequence: TGTGCCAGCAGCCCGGGGAGGGTTAGCGGGGAGCAGTACTTC. Residues: CASSPGRVSGEQYF. Drawing the rest from reference TRBV9 and TRBJ2-7, the complete variable domain is DSGVTQTPKHLITATGQRVTLRCSPRSGDLSVYWYQQSLDQGLQFLIQYYNGEERAKGNILERFSAQQFPDLHSELNLSSLELGDSALYFCASSPGRVSGEQYFGPGTRLTVT.